Listed below are T cell receptor beta chains from one sample, sequenced in a study of blood T cells in healthy people across ages. TCRdb re-derived calls from the 5' RACE reads in MiXCR, one entry per CDR3 protein. The data contain hundreds of thousands of distinct CDR3 sequences, 47% of them singletons. Sequencing was performed on blood. These receptors were obtained from an older man in good health. Both conserved end residues are part of each CDR3. Each record gives: V gene, J gene, clone size, D gene, CDR3 protein, CDR3 DNA. The D gene is left open where the match is weak. Not all rows give a size; the values are once, few, many and, for expanded clones, a class.

TRBV21-1	TRBJ2-5	-	-	CASGTGGAGSAEETQYF	TGTGCCAGCGGGACAGGGGGCGCTGGGTCCGCTGAAGAGACCCAGTACTTC
TRBV5-1	TRBJ2-4	-	-	CASSFEVYVCNIQYF	TGCGCCAGCAGCTTCGAGGTTTACGTATGTAACATTCAGTACTTC
TRBV6-5	TRBJ2-1	many	-	CASSYSVPNNEQFF	TGTGCCAGCAGTTACTCGGTGCCAAACAATGAGCAGTTCTTC
TRBV7-2	TRBJ2-7	-	-	CASSLVWTSIEQYF	TGTGCCAGCAGCTTAGTGTGGACCTCTATCGAGCAGTACTTC
TRBV6-2/TRBV6-3	TRBJ2-7	once	TRBD1	CASGDRYYEQYF	TGTGCCAGCGGGGACAGATACTACGAGCAGTACTTC
TRBV20-1	TRBJ1-2	-	-	CSATRHGGYTF	TGCAGTGCTACCAGGCATGGAGGCTACACCTTC
TRBV6-1	TRBJ2-5	-	-	CASSEDGGNQETQYF	TGTGCCAGCAGTGAAGACGGAGGCAACCAAGAGACCCAGTACTTC
TRBV4-2	TRBJ1-1	-	-	CASSQERVGGGRNTEAFF	TGTGCCAGCAGCCAAGAGAGGGTCGGCGGGGGCAGGAACACTGAAGCTTTCTTT
TRBV7-9	TRBJ2-5	-	-	CASSTYQGSPYELYF	TGTGCCAGCAGCACTTACCAGGGGTCTCCCTACGAGCTGTACTTC
TRBV21-1	TRBJ1-2	few	-	CASSKPKHPLRYGYTF	TGTGCCAGCAGCAAACCTAAACACCCACTGAGATACGGCTACACCTTC
TRBV7-9	TRBJ2-1	-	-	CASSPRSGLNEQFF	TGTGCCAGCAGCCCACGATCCGGGCTCAATGAGCAGTTCTTC
TRBV12-3/TRBV12-4	TRBJ1-1	few	-	CASRWGGGTEAFF	TGTGCCAGCAGGTGGGGAGGGGGAACTGAAGCTTTCTTT
TRBV6-2/TRBV6-3	TRBJ2-7	few	-	CASTPEGPYEQYF	TGTGCCAGCACCCCGGAGGGCCCATACGAGCAGTACTTC
TRBV28	TRBJ2-1	-	TRBD2	CASSPGTSGGSYNEQFF	TGTGCCAGCAGTCCAGGGACTAGCGGGGGGAGCTACAATGAGCAGTTCTTC
TRBV30	TRBJ2-3	-	-	CAWSVVRDTQYF	TGTGCCTGGAGTGTCGTTCGAGATACGCAGTATTTT
TRBV7-8	TRBJ1-1	-	-	CASSLGSGTNTEAFF	TGTGCCAGCAGCTTAGGATCGGGAACGAACACTGAAGCTTTCTTT
TRBV7-9	TRBJ1-2	-	-	CASSPVGTGPYGYTF	TGTGCCAGCAGCCCAGTCGGCACAGGGCCCTATGGCTACACCTTC
TRBV14	TRBJ1-2	-	-	CASSPPVRGARDYTF	TGTGCCAGCAGCCCCCCCGTCCGGGGGGCTCGGGACTACACCTTC
TRBV25-1	TRBJ2-7	-	-	CASSANRMPTYSYEQYF	TGTGCCAGCAGTGCAAACCGAATGCCTACCTACTCCTACGAGCAGTACTTC
TRBV6-6	TRBJ2-3	many	-	CASSVGGRGDTQYF	TGTGCCAGCAGTGTCGGGGGGCGCGGAGATACGCAGTATTTT
TRBV11-2	TRBJ1-6	few	-	CASSLGVVGNSPLHF	TGTGCCAGCAGCTTAGGGGTAGTGGGGAATTCACCCCTCCACTTT
TRBV7-2	TRBJ2-7	-	-	CASSPNGLVYEQYF	TGTGCCAGCAGCCCAAATGGACTCGTCTACGAGCAGTACTTC
TRBV7-2	TRBJ1-2	-	-	CASSLGGAGRNYGYTF	TGTGCCAGCAGCTTAGGGGGGGCGGGCCGCAACTATGGCTACACCTTC
TRBV20-1	TRBJ2-3	-	TRBD2	CSARRTSGYTDTQYF	TGCAGTGCTAGGCGGACTAGCGGATATACAGATACGCAGTATTTT
TRBV5-1	TRBJ2-5	-	TRBD1	CASSITGTGPPETQYF	TGCGCCAGCAGCATCACCGGGACAGGGCCCCCAGAGACCCAGTACTTC
TRBV6-6	TRBJ2-7	-	TRBD1	CAGSYPGGTGGDEQYF	TGTGCCGGCAGTTACCCGGGGGGGACAGGGGGTGACGAGCAGTACTTC
TRBV6-6	TRBJ2-7	many	TRBD1	CASSYGQGYYEQYF	TGTGCCAGCAGTTACGGACAGGGTTACTACGAGCAGTACTTC
TRBV6-5	TRBJ1-5	many	-	CASSYSRSYGYDQPQHF	TGTGCCAGCAGTTACTCGCGAAGCTATGGGTATGATCAGCCCCAGCATTTT
TRBV11-3	TRBJ2-7	once	-	CASSLVGKPYEQYF	TGTGCCAGCAGCTTAGTAGGAAAGCCCTACGAGCAGTACTTC
TRBV20-1	TRBJ2-1	-	-	CSAISISSYDEQFF	TGCAGCGCCATTAGCATCAGCTCCTACGATGAGCAGTTCTTC
TRBV18	TRBJ1-6	-	TRBD1	CASSPQTTGDNSPLHF	TGTGCCAGCTCACCACAAACGACAGGGGATAATTCACCCCTCCACTTT
TRBV28	TRBJ1-1	once	-	CATENTGRAFF	TGTGCCACCGAAAACACAGGGCGAGCTTTCTTT
TRBV15	TRBJ2-5	-	-	CATSGNEQYF	TGTGCCACCAGCGGCAATGAGCAGTACTTC